These 10 T cell receptor beta chains came from one sample sequenced in a study of cytomegalovirus exposure and HLA in healthy donors. Primers for the PCR totalled 60 Vbeta and 13 Jbeta. The protocol was immunoSEQ multiplex PCR, while the TCRdb copy is restricted to in-frame clones and leaves out a portion. The profile shows about 76,000 clones, 78% of them singletons. The material sequenced was PBMCs. The receptors stem from a woman in her thirties or forties in good health and CMV-seropositive.

The V and J genes are TRBV27 and TRBJ1-6, with unresolved D. The CDR3 is 12 residues long. Per the germline V gene, CDR1 is MNHEY and CDR2 is SMNVEV (reference sequence). V was trimmed by 4 bases and J by 8 bases, leaving 6 bases between them. This CDR3 reads CASSSQDSPLHF. The CDR3, as DNA: TGTGCCAGCAGTTCCCAGGATTCACCCCTCCACTTT.

The chain couples TRBV27 to TRBJ2-1; 9 bases agree with TRBD1. The germline gives CDR1 MNHEY, CDR2 SMNVEV (reference sequence). V lost 8 bases, J lost 9 bases, and 11 bases stayed unmatched. The CDR3 spans 14 residues. The CDR3 DNA is TGTGCCAGCCGAGGGACAGGGATAAGGGGTGAGCAGTTCTTC. It specifies CASRGTGIRGEQFF.

This chain links TRBV4-1 with TRBJ2-5; 8 nucleotides match TRBD2. This CDR3 is built from 15 residues. Germline values: CDR1 MGHRA, CDR2 YSYEKL. The ends lost 3 bases at V and 4 bases at J; junction bases unmatched: 7. CDR3 DNA sequence: TGCGCCAGCAGCCATCCGCGGGGGGCAGGAGAGACCCAGTACTTC. It is translated as CASSHPRGAGETQYF.

The CDR3 bases are TGTGCCAGTAGTACCACAGGGTTTTCGTCAGCTTTCTTT. This codes for CASSTTGFSSAFF. This rearrangement joins TRBV19 to TRBJ1-1, with D possibly TRBD1 on 6 matching bases. In germline, CDR1 is LNHDA, CDR2 SQIVND (reference sequence). Between the trimmed V and J ends, which lost 4 bases and 10 bases, there was a span of 16 bases. This CDR3 region has 13 residues. The entire variable domain, with the rest obtained from reference TRBV19 and TRBJ1-1, is as follows: DGGITQSPKYLFRKEGQNVTLSCEQNLNHDAMYWYRQDPGQGLRLIYYSQIVNDFQKGDIAEGYSVSREKKESFPLTVTSAQKNPTAFYLCASSTTGFSSAFFGQGTRLTVV.

This clone was counted between two and nine times. J is TRBJ1-5 and V is TRBV4-2; TRBD1 agrees at 11 bases. V was clipped by 0 bases and J by 7 bases; unmatched bases: 5. Germline CDR1 reads LGHNA; CDR2 reads YNFKEQ. The CDR3 length is 16 residues. The DNA of the CDR3 is TGTGCCAGCAGCCAAGATGACGGGACAGGGGGGCAGCCCCAGCATTTT. It specifies CASSQDDGTGGQPQHF.

CDR3 coding DNA: TGTGCCAGCAGCTTAGTCCCAGGGTCGACCACTGAAGCTTTCTTT. It is translated as CASSLVPGSTTEAFF. The chain has TRBV7-2 and TRBJ1-1; D may be TRBD1 (5 bases). The CDR3 consists of 15 residues. The germline gives CDR1 SGHTA, CDR2 FQGNSA. V was trimmed by 1 base and J by 4 bases, leaving 13 bases between them.

The chain employs TRBV11-2 and TRBJ2-2; TRBD2 matches 12 bases. Germline V CDR1 and CDR2: SGHAT, FQNNGV. The CDR3 sequence is 14 residues long. J lost 6 bases, V lost 4 bases, and 0 bases had no gene match. The CDR3 region is CASSSSGGAGELFF. The CDR3 nucleotides are TGTGCCAGCAGCTCTAGCGGGGGGGCCGGGGAGCTGTTTTTT.

The rearrangement uses TRBV7-2 and TRBJ1-5; 9 bases fit TRBD1. The CDR3 has 15 residues. From germline, CDR1 is SGHTA and CDR2 FQGNSA. J lost 6 bases, V lost 2 bases, and 5 bases had no gene match. CDR3 sequence reads: CASSLSGQGFQPQHF. The CDR3 coding sequence is TGTGCCAGCAGCTTATCGGGACAGGGCTTTCAGCCCCAGCATTTT.

The rearrangement uses TRBV29-1 and TRBJ2-3; 7 bases agree with TRBD1. The CDR3 extends over 15 amino acids. V lost 6 bases and J lost 1; bases outside the gene matches: 10. Germline CDR1 and CDR2: SQVTM and ANQGSEA. The CDR3 region is CSVDRDPTGTDTQYF. The CDR3 nucleotides are TGCAGCGTCGACAGGGATCCCACGGGCACAGATACGCAGTATTTT.

The chain is built from TRBV6-1 and TRBJ1-2, with 9 nucleotides matching TRBD1. CDR1 and CDR2 from the germline V gene are MNHNS and SASEGT. This CDR3 is 13 amino acids long. V lost 7 bases to trimming and J lost 4 bases; unmatched junction nucleotides: 4. The CDR3 loop is CASTGQGPYGYTF. CDR3 sequence (DNA): TGTGCCAGCACGGGACAGGGCCCCTATGGCTACACCTTC.